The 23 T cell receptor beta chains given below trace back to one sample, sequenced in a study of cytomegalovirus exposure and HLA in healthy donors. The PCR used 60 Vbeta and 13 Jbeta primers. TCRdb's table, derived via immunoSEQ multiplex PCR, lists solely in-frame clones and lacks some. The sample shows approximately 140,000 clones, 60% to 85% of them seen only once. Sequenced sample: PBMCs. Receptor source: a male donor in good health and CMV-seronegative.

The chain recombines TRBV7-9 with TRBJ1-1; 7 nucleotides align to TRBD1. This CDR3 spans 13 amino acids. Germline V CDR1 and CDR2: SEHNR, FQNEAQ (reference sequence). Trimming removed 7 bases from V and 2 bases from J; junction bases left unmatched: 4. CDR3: CASTTGANTEAFF. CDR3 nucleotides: TGTGCCAGCACTACAGGGGCAAACACTGAAGCTTTCTTT. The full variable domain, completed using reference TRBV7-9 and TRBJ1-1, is DTGVSQNPRHKITKRGQNVTFRCDPISEHNRLYWYRQTLGQGPEFLTYFQNEAQLEKSRLLSDRFSAERPKGSFSTLEIQRTEQGDSAMYLCASTTGANTEAFFGQGTRLTVV.

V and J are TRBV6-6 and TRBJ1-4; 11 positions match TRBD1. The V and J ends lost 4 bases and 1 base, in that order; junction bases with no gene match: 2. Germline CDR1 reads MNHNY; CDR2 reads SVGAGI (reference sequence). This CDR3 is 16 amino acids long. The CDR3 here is CASSWTGGLTNEKLFF. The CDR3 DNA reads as TGTGCCAGCAGTTGGACAGGGGGCTTAACTAATGAAAAACTGTTTTTT.

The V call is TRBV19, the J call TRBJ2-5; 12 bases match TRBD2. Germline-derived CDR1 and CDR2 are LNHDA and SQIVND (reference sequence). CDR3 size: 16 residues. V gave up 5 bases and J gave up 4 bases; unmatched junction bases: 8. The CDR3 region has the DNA TGTGCCAGTAGTGATCCGGGACTAGCGGGCAGAGAGACCCAGTACTTC. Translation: CASSDPGLAGRETQYF. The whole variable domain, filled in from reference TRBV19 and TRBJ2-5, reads DGGITQSPKYLFRKEGQNVTLSCEQNLNHDAMYWYRQDPGQGLRLIYYSQIVNDFQKGDIAEGYSVSREKKESFPLTVTSAQKNPTAFYLCASSDPGLAGRETQYFGPGTRLLVL.

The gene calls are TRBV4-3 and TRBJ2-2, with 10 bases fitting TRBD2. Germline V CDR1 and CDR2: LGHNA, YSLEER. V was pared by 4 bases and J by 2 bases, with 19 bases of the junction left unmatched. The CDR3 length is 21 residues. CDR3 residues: CASSRDSLAGARNPNTGELFF. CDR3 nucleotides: TGCGCCAGCAGCCGAGATTCGCTAGCGGGGGCCCGAAATCCCAACACCGGGGAGCTGTTTTTT.

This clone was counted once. CDR3 sequence (DNA): TGCAGCGTTGAAGATCGGGGTGACAGGGGCTCCTACGAGCAGTACTTC. Amino acids: CSVEDRGDRGSYEQYF. This rearrangement joins TRBV29-1 to TRBJ2-5; 8 nucleotides match TRBD1. Gene TRBJ2-7 matches the end of the DNA better, so the J call may be wrong. Per germline, CDR1 SQVTM and CDR2 ANQGSEA. The length of the CDR3 is 16 residues.

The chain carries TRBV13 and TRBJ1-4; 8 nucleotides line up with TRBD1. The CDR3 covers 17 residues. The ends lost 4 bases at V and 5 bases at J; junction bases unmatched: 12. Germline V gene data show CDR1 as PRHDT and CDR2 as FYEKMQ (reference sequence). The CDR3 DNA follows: TGTGCCAGCAGCTCGATGGACAGGGTGGGTCGAAATGAAAAACTGTTTTTT. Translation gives CASSSMDRVGRNEKLFF.

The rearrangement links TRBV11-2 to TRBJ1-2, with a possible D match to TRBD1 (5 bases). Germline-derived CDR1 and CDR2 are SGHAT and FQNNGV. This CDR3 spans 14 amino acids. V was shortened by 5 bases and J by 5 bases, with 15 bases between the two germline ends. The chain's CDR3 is CASSLGHGWYGYTF. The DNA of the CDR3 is TGTGCCAGCAGCCTCGGACACGGGTGGTATGGCTACACCTTC. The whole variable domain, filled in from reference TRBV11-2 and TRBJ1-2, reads EAGVAQSPRYKIIEKRQSVAFWCNPISGHATLYWYQQILGQGPKLLIQFQNNGVVDDSQLPKDRFSAERLKGVDSTLKIQPAKLEDSAVYLCASSLGHGWYGYTFGSGTRLTVV.

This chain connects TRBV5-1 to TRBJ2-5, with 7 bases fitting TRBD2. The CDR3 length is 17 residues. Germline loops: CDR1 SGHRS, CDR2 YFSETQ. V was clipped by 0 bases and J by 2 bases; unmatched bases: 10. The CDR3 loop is CASSLGVAGRVQETQYF. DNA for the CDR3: TGCGCCAGCAGCTTGGGTGTAGCGGGTAGAGTTCAAGAGACCCAGTACTTC.

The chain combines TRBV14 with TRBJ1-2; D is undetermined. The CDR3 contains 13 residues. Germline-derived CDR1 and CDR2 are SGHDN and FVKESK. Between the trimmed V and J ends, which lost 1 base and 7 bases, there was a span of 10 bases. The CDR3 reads CASSQVPEVGYTF. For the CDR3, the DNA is TGTGCCAGCAGCCAAGTGCCGGAGGTTGGCTACACCTTC.

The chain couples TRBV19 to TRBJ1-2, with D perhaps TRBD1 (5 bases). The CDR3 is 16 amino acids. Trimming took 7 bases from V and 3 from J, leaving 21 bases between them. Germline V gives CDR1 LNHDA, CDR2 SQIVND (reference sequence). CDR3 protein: CASTLQRAGYYYGYTF. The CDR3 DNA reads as TGTGCCAGTACCTTACAAAGGGCAGGGTACTACTATGGCTACACCTTC.

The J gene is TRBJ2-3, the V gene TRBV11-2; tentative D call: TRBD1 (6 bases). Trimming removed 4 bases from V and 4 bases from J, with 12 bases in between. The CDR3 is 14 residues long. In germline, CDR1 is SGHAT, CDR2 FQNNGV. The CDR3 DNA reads TGTGCCAGCAGCTCCCCAGGGGTCCCAGATACGCAGTATTTT. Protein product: CASSSPGVPDTQYF.

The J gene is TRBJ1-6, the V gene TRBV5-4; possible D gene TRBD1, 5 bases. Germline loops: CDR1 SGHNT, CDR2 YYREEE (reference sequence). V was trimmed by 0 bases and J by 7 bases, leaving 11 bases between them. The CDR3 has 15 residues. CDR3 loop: CASSLEVGRNSPLHF. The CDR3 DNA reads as TGTGCCAGCAGCTTGGAGGTGGGGCGGAATTCACCCCTCCACTTT.

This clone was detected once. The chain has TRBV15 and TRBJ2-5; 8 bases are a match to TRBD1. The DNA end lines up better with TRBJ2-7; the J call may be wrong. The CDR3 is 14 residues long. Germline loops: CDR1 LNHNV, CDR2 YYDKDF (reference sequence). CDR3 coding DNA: TGTGCCACCAGCCTTCGGACAGGGAGCTACGAGCAGTACTTC. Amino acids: CATSLRTGSYEQYF.

The CDR3 region is CASSLDAGLKSEAFF. Here the CDR3 DNA reads TGCGCCAGCAGCTTGGACGCAGGGTTGAAATCCGAAGCTTTCTTT. The chain carries TRBV5-1 and TRBJ1-1, with D possibly TRBD1 on 5 matching bases. Trimming took 0 bases from V and 8 from J, leaving 17 bases between them. Germline CDR1 is SGHRS and CDR2 is YFSETQ. CDR3 length: 15 residues.

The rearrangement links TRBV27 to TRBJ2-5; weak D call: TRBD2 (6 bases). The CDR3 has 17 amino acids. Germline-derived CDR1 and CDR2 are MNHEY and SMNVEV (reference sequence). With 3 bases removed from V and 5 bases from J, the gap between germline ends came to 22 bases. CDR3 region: CASSFGYRLGEVETQYF. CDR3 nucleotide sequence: TGTGCCAGCAGTTTTGGATACCGACTGGGGGAGGTGGAGACCCAGTACTTC.

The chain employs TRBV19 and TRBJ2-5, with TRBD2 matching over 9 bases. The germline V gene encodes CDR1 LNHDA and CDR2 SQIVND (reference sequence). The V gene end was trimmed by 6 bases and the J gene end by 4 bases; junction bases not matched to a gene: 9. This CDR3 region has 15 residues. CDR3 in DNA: TGTGCCAGTAGGGCTGGCGGGGGGGCAAGAGAGACCCAGTACTTC. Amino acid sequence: CASRAGGGARETQYF.

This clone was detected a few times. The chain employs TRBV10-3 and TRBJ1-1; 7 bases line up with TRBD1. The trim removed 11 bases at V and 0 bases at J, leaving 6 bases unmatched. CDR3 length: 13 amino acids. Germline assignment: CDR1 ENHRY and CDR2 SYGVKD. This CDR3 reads CAVRGQLNTEAFF. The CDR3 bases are TGTGCCGTCCGGGGACAGCTGAACACTGAAGCTTTCTTT.

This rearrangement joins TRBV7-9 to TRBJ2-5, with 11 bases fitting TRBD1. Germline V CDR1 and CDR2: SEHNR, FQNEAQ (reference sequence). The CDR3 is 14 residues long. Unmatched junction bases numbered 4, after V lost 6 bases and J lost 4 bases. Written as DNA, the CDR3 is TGTGCCAGCAGTTTCGGGACAGGGGGAGAGACCCAGTACTTC. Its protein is CASSFGTGGETQYF.

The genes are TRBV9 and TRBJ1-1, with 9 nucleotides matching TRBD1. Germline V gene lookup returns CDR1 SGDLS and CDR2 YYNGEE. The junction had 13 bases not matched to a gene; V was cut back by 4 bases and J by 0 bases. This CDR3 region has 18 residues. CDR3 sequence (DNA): TGTGCCAGCAGCCCCTATTCCGGGACAGGGTATTTGAACACTGAAGCTTTCTTT. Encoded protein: CASSPYSGTGYLNTEAFF. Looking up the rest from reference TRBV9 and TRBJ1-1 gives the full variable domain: DSGVTQTPKHLITATGQRVTLRCSPRSGDLSVYWYQQSLDQGLQFLIQYYNGEERAKGNILERFSAQQFPDLHSELNLSSLELGDSALYFCASSPYSGTGYLNTEAFFGQGTRLTVV.

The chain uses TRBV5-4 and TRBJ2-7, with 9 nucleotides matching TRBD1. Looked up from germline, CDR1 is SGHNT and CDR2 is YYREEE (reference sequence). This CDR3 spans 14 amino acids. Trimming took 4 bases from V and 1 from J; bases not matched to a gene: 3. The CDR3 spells CASSPGQGSYEQYF. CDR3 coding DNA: TGTGCCAGCAGCCCGGGACAGGGTTCCTACGAGCAGTACTTC.

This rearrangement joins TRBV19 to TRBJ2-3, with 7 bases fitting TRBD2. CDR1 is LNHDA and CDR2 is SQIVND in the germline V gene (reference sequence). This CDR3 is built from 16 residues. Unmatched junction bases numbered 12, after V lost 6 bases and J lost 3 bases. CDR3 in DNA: TGTGCCAGTAGATCCCCCGTTGGGAGGGCAACAGATACGCAGTATTTT. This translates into CASRSPVGRATDTQYF.

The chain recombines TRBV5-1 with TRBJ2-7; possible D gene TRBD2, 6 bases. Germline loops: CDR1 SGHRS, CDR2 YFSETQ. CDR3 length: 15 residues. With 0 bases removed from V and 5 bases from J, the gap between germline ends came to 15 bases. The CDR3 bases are TGCGCCAGCAGCTTGGGGGGTACGGGAGCCCACGAGCAGTACTTC. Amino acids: CASSLGGTGAHEQYF.

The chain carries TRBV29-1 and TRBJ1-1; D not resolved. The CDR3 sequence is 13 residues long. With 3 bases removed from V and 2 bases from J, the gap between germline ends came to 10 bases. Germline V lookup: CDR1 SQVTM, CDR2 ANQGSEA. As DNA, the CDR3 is TGCAGCGTTGAGGAGGGCCGAAACACTGAAGCTTTCTTT. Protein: CSVEEGRNTEAFF.